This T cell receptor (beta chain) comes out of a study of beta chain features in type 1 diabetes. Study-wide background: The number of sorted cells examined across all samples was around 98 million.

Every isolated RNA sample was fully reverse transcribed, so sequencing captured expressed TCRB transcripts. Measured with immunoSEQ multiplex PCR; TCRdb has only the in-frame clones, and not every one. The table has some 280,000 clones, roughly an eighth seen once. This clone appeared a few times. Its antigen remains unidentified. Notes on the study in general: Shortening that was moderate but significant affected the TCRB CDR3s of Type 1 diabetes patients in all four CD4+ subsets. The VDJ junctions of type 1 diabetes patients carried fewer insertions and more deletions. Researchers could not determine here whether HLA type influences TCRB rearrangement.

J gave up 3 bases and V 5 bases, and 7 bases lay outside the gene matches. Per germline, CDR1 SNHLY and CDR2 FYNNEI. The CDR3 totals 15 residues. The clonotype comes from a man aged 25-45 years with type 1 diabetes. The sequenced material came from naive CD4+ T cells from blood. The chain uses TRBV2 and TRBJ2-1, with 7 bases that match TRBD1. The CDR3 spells CASSTPGQSYNEQFF. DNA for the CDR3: TGTGCCAGCAGTACTCCGGGACAGAGCTACAATGAGCAGTTCTTC. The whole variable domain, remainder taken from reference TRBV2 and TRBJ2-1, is EPEVTQTPSHQVTQMGQEVILRCVPISNHLYFYWYRQILGQKVEFLVSFYNNEISEKSEIFDDQFSVERPDGSNFTLKIRSTKLEDSAMYFCASSTPGQSYNEQFFGPGTRLTVL.